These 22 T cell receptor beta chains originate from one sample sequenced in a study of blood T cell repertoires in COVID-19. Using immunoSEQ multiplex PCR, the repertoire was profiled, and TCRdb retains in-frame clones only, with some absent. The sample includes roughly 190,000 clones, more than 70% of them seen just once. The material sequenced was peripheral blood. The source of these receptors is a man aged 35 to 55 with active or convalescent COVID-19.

In DNA, the CDR3 is TGCGCCAGCAGCTTGGTACAGGGTTCCTACGAGCAGTACTTC. It yields the protein CASSLVQGSYEQYF. The rearrangement links TRBV5-1 to TRBJ2-7; the D gene is possibly TRBD1 (6 bases). V gave up 0 bases and J gave up 1 base, with 8 bases separating them. The CDR3 has 14 residues. Germline CDR1 and CDR2: SGHRS and YFSETQ.

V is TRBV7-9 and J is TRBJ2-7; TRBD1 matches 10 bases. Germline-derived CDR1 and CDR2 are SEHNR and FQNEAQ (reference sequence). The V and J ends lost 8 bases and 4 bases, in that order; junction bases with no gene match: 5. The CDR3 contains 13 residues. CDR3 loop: CASRDRGLYEQYF. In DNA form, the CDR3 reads TGTGCCAGCCGGGACAGGGGCCTTTACGAGCAGTACTTC.

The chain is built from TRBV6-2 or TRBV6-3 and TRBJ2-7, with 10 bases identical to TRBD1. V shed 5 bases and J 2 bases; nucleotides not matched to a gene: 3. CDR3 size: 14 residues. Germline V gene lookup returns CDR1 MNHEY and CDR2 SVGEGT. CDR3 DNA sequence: TGTGCCAGCAGTAGACAGGGGGCAACCTACGAGCAGTACTTC. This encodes CASSRQGATYEQYF.

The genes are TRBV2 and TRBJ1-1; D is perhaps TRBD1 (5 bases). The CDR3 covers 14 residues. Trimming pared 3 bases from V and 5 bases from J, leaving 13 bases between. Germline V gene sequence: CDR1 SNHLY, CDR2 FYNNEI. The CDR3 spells CASSEGQGGTEAFF. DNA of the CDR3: TGTGCCAGCAGTGAGGGGCAGGGAGGTACTGAAGCTTTCTTT.

CDR3 residues: CASSLLRLSTGVEADTQYF. Here the CDR3 DNA reads TGTGCCAGCAGCTTACTTCGATTGTCGACAGGGGTTGAGGCAGATACGCAGTATTTT. The chain couples TRBV7-3 to TRBJ2-3; 8 bases are shared with TRBD1. Trimming removed 2 bases from V and 4 bases from J; junction bases left unmatched: 17. This CDR3 is 19 amino acids long. Germline lookup yields CDR1 SGHTA and CDR2 FQGTGA.

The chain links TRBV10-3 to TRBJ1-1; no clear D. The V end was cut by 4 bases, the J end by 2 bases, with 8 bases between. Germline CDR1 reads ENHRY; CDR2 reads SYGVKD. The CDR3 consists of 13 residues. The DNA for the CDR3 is TGTGCCATCAGTGTGCCAGGAAACACTGAAGCTTTCTTT. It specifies CAISVPGNTEAFF.

Here the CDR3 DNA reads TGTGCCAGCAGCCAGAAGGGACAGAGCTATGGCTACACCTTC. Translated, it gives CASSQKGQSYGYTF. V gene TRBV7-2 combines with J gene TRBJ1-2; 7 bases align to TRBD1. V was pared by 5 bases and J by 4 bases, with 7 bases of the junction left unmatched. This CDR3 has 14 amino acids. Per the germline V gene, CDR1 is SGHTA and CDR2 is FQGNSA.

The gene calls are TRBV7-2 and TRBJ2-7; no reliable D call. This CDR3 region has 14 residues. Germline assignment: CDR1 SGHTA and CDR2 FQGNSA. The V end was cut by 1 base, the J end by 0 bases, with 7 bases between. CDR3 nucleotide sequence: TGTGCCAGCAGCTTAGTCTCCGGCTCCTACGAGCAGTACTTC. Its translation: CASSLVSGSYEQYF.

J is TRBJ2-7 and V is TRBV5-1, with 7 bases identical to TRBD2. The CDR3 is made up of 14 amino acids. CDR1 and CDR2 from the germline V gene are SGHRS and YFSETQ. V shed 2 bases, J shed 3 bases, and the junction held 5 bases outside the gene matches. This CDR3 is CASSFGLDYYEQYF. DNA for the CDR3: TGCGCCAGCAGCTTCGGACTAGATTACTACGAGCAGTACTTC.

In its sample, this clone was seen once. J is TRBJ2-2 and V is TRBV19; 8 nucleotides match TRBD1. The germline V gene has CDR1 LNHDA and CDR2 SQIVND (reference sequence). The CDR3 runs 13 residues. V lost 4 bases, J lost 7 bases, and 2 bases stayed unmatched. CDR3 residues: CASSTTGGGELFF. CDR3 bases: TGTGCCAGTAGTACCACAGGGGGCGGGGAGCTGTTTTTT.

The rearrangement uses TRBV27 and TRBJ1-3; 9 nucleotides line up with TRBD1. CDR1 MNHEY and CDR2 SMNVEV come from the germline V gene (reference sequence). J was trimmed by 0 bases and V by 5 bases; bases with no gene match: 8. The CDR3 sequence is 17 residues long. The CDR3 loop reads CASSPVATGGSGNTIYF. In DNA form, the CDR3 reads TGTGCCAGCAGTCCCGTCGCGACAGGGGGCTCTGGAAACACCATATATTTT.

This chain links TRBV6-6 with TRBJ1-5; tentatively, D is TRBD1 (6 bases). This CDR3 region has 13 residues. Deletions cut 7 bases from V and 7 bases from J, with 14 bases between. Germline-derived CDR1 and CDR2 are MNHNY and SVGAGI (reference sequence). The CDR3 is CASNRDTRQPQHF. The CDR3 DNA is TGTGCCAGCAACAGGGATACTAGGCAGCCCCAGCATTTT.

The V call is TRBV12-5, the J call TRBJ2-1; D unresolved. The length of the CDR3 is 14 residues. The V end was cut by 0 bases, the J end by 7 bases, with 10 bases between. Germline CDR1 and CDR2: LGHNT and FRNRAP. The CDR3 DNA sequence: TGTGCTAGTGGTTTGGTACCGCCAGGAAATGAGCAGTTCTTC. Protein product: CASGLVPPGNEQFF.

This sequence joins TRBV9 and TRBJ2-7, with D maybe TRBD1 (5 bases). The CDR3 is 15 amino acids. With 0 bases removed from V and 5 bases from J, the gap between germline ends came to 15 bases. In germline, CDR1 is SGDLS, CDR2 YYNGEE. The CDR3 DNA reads TGTGCCAGCAGCGTAGACCCGGACACCACCGACGAGCAGTACTTC. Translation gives CASSVDPDTTDEQYF.

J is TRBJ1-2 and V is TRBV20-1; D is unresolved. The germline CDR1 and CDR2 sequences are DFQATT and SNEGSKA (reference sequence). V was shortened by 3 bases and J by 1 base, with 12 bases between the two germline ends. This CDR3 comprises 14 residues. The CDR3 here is CSASLQVVNYGYTF. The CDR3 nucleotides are TGCAGTGCTAGTCTGCAGGTGGTTAACTATGGCTACACCTTC.

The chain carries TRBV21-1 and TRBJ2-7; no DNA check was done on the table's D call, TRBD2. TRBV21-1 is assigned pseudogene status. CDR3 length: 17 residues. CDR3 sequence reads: CASSKAQAGVVSYEQYF. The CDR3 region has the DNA TGTGCCAGCAGCAAAGCCCAAGCGGGAGTGGTTTCCTACGAGCAGTACTTC.

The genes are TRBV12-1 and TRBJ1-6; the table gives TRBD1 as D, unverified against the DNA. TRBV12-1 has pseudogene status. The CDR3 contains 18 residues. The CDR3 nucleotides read TGTGCCAGCGGCCCACAAAGACAGGGGAGCTCCTATAATTCACCCCTCCACTTT. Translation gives CASGPQRQGSSYNSPLHF.

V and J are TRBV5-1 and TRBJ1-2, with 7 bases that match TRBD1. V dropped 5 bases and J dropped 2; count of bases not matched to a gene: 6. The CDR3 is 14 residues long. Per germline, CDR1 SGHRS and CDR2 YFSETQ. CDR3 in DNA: TGCGCCAGCAGTACGTCAGGGGGGAACTATGGCTACACCTTC. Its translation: CASSTSGGNYGYTF.

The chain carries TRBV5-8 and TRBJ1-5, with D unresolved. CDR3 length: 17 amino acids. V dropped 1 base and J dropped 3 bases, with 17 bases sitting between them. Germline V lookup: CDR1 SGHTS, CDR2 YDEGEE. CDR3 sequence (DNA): TGTGCCAGCAGCTTGCTTACCGGTATATCGATCAATCAGCCCCAGCATTTT. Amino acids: CASSLLTGISINQPQHF.

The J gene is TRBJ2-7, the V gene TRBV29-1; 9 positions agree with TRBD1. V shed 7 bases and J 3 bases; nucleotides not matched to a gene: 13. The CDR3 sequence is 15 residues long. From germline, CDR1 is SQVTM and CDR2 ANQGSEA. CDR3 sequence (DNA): TGCAGCGCGGGAGACTGGACAGGGGTTTTCTACGAGCAGTACTTC. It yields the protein CSAGDWTGVFYEQYF.

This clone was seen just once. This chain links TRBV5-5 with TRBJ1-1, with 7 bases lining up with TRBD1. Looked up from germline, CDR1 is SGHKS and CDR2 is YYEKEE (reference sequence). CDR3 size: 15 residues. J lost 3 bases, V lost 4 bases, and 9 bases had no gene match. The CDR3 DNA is TGTGCCAGCAGCGCACAGGGGCTGGGGTACACTGAAGCTTTCTTT. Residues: CASSAQGLGYTEAFF.

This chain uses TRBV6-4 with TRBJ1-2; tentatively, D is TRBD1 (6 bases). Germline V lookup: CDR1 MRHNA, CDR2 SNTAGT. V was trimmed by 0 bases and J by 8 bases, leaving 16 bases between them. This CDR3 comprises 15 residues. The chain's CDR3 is CASSDSRTVPPGYTF. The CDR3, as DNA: TGTGCCAGCAGTGACTCGAGGACAGTTCCCCCAGGCTACACCTTC.